One sample yielded the 20 T cell receptor beta chains listed below, sequenced in a study of PD-1 blockade in classical Hodgkin lymphoma. The time point was: cycle 4 day 1 (C4D1), after around six weeks of nivolumab. Each of the patients experienced relapse following autologous stem cell transplantation, and their brentuximab vedotin exposure differed. Only in-frame clones appear in the TCRdb table, and some are missing; sequencing was by immunoSEQ multiplex PCR. The sample holds tens of thousands of clones, around 80% seen once. The starting material was peripheral blood mononuclear cells (PBMCs), obtained before the fourth cycle of nivolumab. Every receptor here comes from a human donor with classical Hodgkin lymphoma.

The chain uses TRBV6-5 and TRBJ1-1; D not resolved. CDR1 and CDR2 from the germline V gene are MNHEY and SVGAGI. CDR3 length equals 14 residues. Trimming pared 8 bases from V and 0 bases from J, leaving 13 bases between. The CDR3 bases are TGTGCCAGCGCTAAAGGCCGGTTGAACACTGAAGCTTTCTTT. It codes for CASAKGRLNTEAFF.

CDR3 sequence: CASSLGLAGGLYEQYF. The CDR3 DNA reads TGTGCCAGCAGCTTAGGACTAGCGGGGGGGCTCTACGAGCAGTACTTC. The rearrangement uses TRBV7-2 and TRBJ2-7; 14 bases line up with TRBD2. There are 16 residues in the CDR3. Germline CDR1 SGHTA, CDR2 FQGNSA. With V trimmed by 1 base and J by 3 bases, 2 bases remained unmatched. Full variable domain (remainder filled in from reference TRBV7-2 and TRBJ2-7): GAGVSQSPSNKVTEKGKDVELRCDPISGHTALYWYRQSLGQGLEFLIYFQGNSAPDKSGLPSDRFSAERTGGSVSTLTIQRTQQEDSAVYLCASSLGLAGGLYEQYFGPGTRLTVT.

The CDR3 is CASSLGFYTTTDTQYF. DNA for the CDR3: TGTGCCAGCAGCTTAGGGTTCTATACCACCACAGATACGCAGTATTTT. This rearrangement joins TRBV7-9 to TRBJ2-3; no definite D call. V was cut by 1 base and J by 2 bases, with 13 bases left in between. The V gene's germline CDR1 is SEHNR and CDR2 FQNEAQ (reference sequence). The CDR3 totals 16 residues.

V is TRBV7-8 and J is TRBJ1-1; D might be TRBD1 (5 bases). Germline loops: CDR1 SGHVS, CDR2 FQNEAQ. The CDR3 consists of 14 residues. The V end lost 5 bases, the J end lost 0 bases, and 10 bases lay between the germline ends. CDR3 DNA: TGTGCCAGCAGCCGCAGGGACGTGAACACTGAAGCTTTCTTT. Its protein product is CASSRRDVNTEAFF.

V usage is TRBV5-6 and J usage is TRBJ1-1, with D unresolved. Germline V gene sequence: CDR1 SGHDT, CDR2 YYEEEE. The CDR3 has 12 amino acids. Trimming cost V 1 base and J 7 bases, with 8 bases left between them. The CDR3 sequence is CASSLYRFEAFF. As DNA, the CDR3 is TGTGCCAGCAGCTTGTACCGCTTTGAAGCTTTCTTT.

The rearrangement uses TRBV2 and TRBJ1-2; TRBD1 aligns across 7 bases. Looked up from germline, CDR1 is SNHLY and CDR2 is FYNNEI. The trim removed 3 bases at V and 7 bases at J, leaving 5 bases unmatched. This CDR3 is built from 13 residues. The CDR3 loop reads CASSEGRGLGYTF. CDR3 nucleotide sequence: TGTGCCAGCAGTGAGGGGAGGGGGCTTGGCTACACCTTC. Using reference TRBV2 and TRBJ1-2 for the parts outside the CDR3, the full variable domain is EPEVTQTPSHQVTQMGQEVILRCVPISNHLYFYWYRQILGQKVEFLVSFYNNEISEKSEIFDDQFSVERPDGSNFTLKIRSTKLEDSAMYFCASSEGRGLGYTFGSGTRLTVV.

The chain has TRBV5-4 and TRBJ2-7, with unresolved D. Germline loops: CDR1 SGHNT, CDR2 YYREEE (reference sequence). This CDR3 comprises 13 residues. V lost 0 bases, J lost 3 bases, and 7 bases lay in between. As DNA, the CDR3 is TGTGCCAGCAGCTTGGGGGGAAACTACGAGCAGTACTTC. This codes for CASSLGGNYEQYF. Combining the CDR3 with reference TRBV5-4 and TRBJ2-7 gives the whole variable domain ETGVTQSPTHLIKTRGQQVTLRCSSQSGHNTVSWYQQALGQGPQFIFQYYREEENGRGNFPPRFSGLQFPNYSSELNVNALELDDSALYLCASSLGGNYEQYFGPGTRLTVT.

The CDR3, as DNA: TGTGCCAGCAGCCCAGACTATAACTATGGCTACACCTTC. It specifies CASSPDYNYGYTF. The chain links TRBV7-2 to TRBJ1-2; D is undetermined. The V gene's germline CDR1 is SGHTA and CDR2 FQGNSA. This CDR3 is 13 amino acids long. The V and J ends lost 5 bases and 1 base respectively, with 8 bases between them.

This chain connects TRBV2 to TRBJ1-1; possible D gene TRBD1, 6 bases. Deletions cut 5 bases from V and 7 bases from J, with 14 bases between. This CDR3 has 13 residues. In germline, CDR1 is SNHLY, CDR2 FYNNEI. CDR3 nucleotide sequence: TGTGCCAGCAGTAAATGGGACATCGTTGAAGCTTTCTTT. It specifies CASSKWDIVEAFF. The full variable domain, with the rest looked up from reference TRBV2 and TRBJ1-1, is EPEVTQTPSHQVTQMGQEVILRCVPISNHLYFYWYRQILGQKVEFLVSFYNNEISEKSEIFDDQFSVERPDGSNFTLKIRSTKLEDSAMYFCASSKWDIVEAFFGQGTRLTVV.

The chain carries TRBV4-2 and TRBJ2-7; D might be TRBD2 (7 bases). CDR3 length: 16 residues. CDR1 is LGHNA and CDR2 is YNFKEQ in the germline V gene. V gave up 3 bases and J gave up 4 bases, with 19 bases separating them. The CDR3 is CASSQQGGGREYEQYF. The CDR3 DNA reads TGTGCCAGCAGCCAGCAAGGGGGGGGCAGAGAATACGAGCAGTACTTC.

This clone was seen a handful of times. This chain joins TRBV4-3 and TRBJ1-2; a weak D match, TRBD1 (5 bases). The CDR3 has 15 residues. The germline gives CDR1 LGHNA, CDR2 YSLEER. V was cut by 1 base and J by 1 base, with 10 bases left in between. The CDR3 DNA follows: TGCGCCAGCAGCCAAGGGGCAGGGAGTAACTATGGCTACACCTTC. Translating it yields CASSQGAGSNYGYTF.

The chain links TRBV19 to TRBJ2-1; 8 nucleotides match TRBD2. The V and J ends lost 3 bases and 5 bases, in that order; junction bases with no gene match: 12. The V gene's germline CDR1 is LNHDA and CDR2 SQIVND (reference sequence). This CDR3 has 17 residues. CDR3 coding DNA: TGTGCCAGTAGTATTGGAGGCCGGGGGGGATTAAACAATGAGCAGTTCTTC. It specifies CASSIGGRGGLNNEQFF.

The chain links TRBV4-3 to TRBJ2-2; D may be TRBD2 (7 bases). The CDR3 totals 17 residues. CDR1 is LGHNA and CDR2 is YSLEER in the germline V gene. V was shortened by 5 bases and J by 4 bases, with 20 bases between the two germline ends. Here the CDR3 DNA reads TGCGCCAGCAGCAAAAGCTTGGGGGGGCAGTTCACCGGGGAGCTGTTTTTT. It specifies CASSKSLGGQFTGELFF.

The chain links TRBV7-2 to TRBJ2-7, with 7 bases lining up with TRBD1. V dropped 4 bases and J dropped 0; count of bases not matched to a gene: 3. CDR1 and CDR2 from the germline V gene are SGHTA and FQGNSA. The CDR3 is made up of 14 amino acids. The chain's CDR3 is CASSSGTASYEQYF. CDR3 sequence (DNA): TGTGCCAGCAGCTCCGGGACAGCCTCCTACGAGCAGTACTTC.

The chain uses TRBV6-5 and TRBJ2-1; D is unresolved. This CDR3 has 16 residues. Trimming shortened V by 0 bases and J by 1 base, and 10 bases separated the two germline ends. CDR1 and CDR2 (germline): MNHEY, SVGAGI. As DNA, the CDR3 is TGTGCCAGCAGTTACTCCGACGAACCTTCCTACAATGAGCAGTTCTTC. It translates to CASSYSDEPSYNEQFF.

This clone was detected once. The chain has TRBV11-2 and TRBJ1-1; D ambiguous. The V end was cut by 1 base, the J end by 1 base, with 10 bases between. The CDR3 runs 15 residues. Germline CDR1 and CDR2: SGHAT and FQNNGV. CDR3 protein: CASSLAWWGNTEAFF. The CDR3 DNA reads TGTGCCAGCAGCTTAGCTTGGTGGGGGAACACTGAAGCTTTCTTT.

The J gene is TRBJ2-2, the V gene TRBV29-1; a possible D gene is TRBD1 (5 bases). Germline CDR1 and CDR2: SQVTM and ANQGSEA. V shed 0 bases and J shed 4 bases, with 9 bases lying between them. The length of the CDR3 is 14 residues. Here the CDR3 DNA reads TGCAGCGTTGAAGAGCAGGGCGGCACCGGGGAGCTGTTTTTT. Translation: CSVEEQGGTGELFF.

The V and J genes are TRBV18 and TRBJ2-5, with no clear D. The CDR3 spans 18 residues. CDR1 KGHSH and CDR2 LQKENI come from the germline V gene. With 1 base removed from V and 0 bases from J, the gap between germline ends came to 18 bases. CDR3: CASSPQPQLASYQETQYF. DNA for the CDR3: TGTGCCAGCTCACCACAACCCCAACTCGCGTCGTACCAAGAGACCCAGTACTTC.

The rearrangement joins TRBV21-1 to TRBJ1-1; the D call of TRBD1 is as the table states it, not checked on the DNA. TRBV21-1 represents a pseudogene. The CDR3 is 15 residues long. CDR3 nucleotide sequence: TGTGCCAGCAGCTTACGACAGGTCAAGGTAACTGAAGCTTTCTTT. It yields the protein CASSLRQVKVTEAFF.

J is TRBJ1-2 and V is TRBV6-4; D uncertain. The CDR3 is 15 residues long. V lost 6 bases and J 6 bases, leaving 20 bases between the germline ends. The germline gives CDR1 MRHNA, CDR2 SNTAGT. The CDR3 region has the DNA TGTGCCAGCAGCCGAACCTTAGGACCGGCGGATGGCTACACCTTC. As protein: CASSRTLGPADGYTF.